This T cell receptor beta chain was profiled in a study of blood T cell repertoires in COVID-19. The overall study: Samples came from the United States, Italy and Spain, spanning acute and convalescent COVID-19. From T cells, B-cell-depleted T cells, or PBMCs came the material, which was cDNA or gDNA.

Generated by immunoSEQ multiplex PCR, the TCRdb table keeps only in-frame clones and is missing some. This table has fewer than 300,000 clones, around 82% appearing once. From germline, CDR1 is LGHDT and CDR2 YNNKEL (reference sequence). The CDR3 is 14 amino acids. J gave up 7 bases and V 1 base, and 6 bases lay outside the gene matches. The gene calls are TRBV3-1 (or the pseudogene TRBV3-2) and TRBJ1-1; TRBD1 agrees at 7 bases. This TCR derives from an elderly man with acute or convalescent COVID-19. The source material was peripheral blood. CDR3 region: CASSQAEGAGEAFF. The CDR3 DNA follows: TGTGCCAGCAGCCAAGCCGAGGGGGCGGGTGAAGCTTTCTTT.